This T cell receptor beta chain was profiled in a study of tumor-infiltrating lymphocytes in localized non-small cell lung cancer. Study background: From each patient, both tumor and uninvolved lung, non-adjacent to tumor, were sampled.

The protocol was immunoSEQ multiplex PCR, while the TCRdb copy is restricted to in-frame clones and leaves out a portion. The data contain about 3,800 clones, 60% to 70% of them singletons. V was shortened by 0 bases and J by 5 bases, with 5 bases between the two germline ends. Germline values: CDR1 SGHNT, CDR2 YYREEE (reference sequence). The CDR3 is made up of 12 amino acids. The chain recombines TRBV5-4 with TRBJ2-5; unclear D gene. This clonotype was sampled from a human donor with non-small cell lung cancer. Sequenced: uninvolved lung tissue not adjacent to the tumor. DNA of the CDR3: TGTGCCAGCAGCTTGGGGTGGGAGACCCAGTACTTC. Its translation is CASSLGWETQYF. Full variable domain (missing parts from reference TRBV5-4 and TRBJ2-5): ETGVTQSPTHLIKTRGQQVTLRCSSQSGHNTVSWYQQALGQGPQFIFQYYREEENGRGNFPPRFSGLQFPNYSSELNVNALELDDSALYLCASSLGWETQYFGPGTRLLVL.